Sequencing of this T cell receptor beta chain was carried out in a study of T cell responses to AZD1222 COVID-19 vaccine. Study-level findings and limits: After two AZD1222 doses, spike-specific TCR breadth and depth rose versus day 0. CD4 TCRs linked to vaccination spanned spike, dominating at 160-218 and 743-854.

Per the germline V gene, CDR1 is LGHNA and CDR2 is YSLEER. Trimming removed 1 base at V and 0 bases at J, with 6 bases between. The CDR3 length is 15 residues. The assay was immunoSEQ multiplex PCR, and TCRdb's table has in-frame clones only and misses some. The sample holds approximately 98,000 clones; more than 70% are singletons and the top ten take approximately 3.1%. Concerning this clone: The antigen remains undetermined.

This sequence joins TRBV4-3 and TRBJ1-4; D gene uncertain. Sample: peripheral blood, taken on day 0 of MenACWY control vaccination. This receptor was identified in an adult in good health. In DNA, the CDR3 is TGCGCCAGCAGCCAAGGACAAGCAACTAATGAAAAACTGTTTTTT. This encodes CASSQGQATNEKLFF.